This entry lists 7 T cell receptor beta chains sequenced from one sample in a study of T cell repertoires in cytomegalovirus infection. These TCRs' antigens remain unknown. TCRdb reanalysed the reads using MiXCR and keeps one entry per CDR3 protein. The table records 570,000 or so distinct CDR3 sequences, almost 40% of them present only once. The sample consisted of cultured PBMCs, taken from culture after CMV antigen stimulation. Receptors originate from a human donor in good health (CMV status not recorded). Some clones in this sample may be carry-over from other donors' samples.

The chain recombines TRBV7-2 with TRBJ1-6; D might be TRBD1 (5 bases). The CDR3 contains 16 residues. The ends were cut back, 2 bases at V and 0 bases at J, with 8 bases in the middle. Looked up from germline, CDR1 is SGHTA and CDR2 is FQGNSA. The CDR3 spells CASSLSGPSYNSPLHF. CDR3 in DNA: TGTGCCAGCAGCTTATCGGGGCCCTCCTATAATTCACCCCTCCACTTT.

The sample holds a few counts of this clonotype. V usage is TRBV4-1 and J usage is TRBJ1-1; D unclear. V was cut by 11 bases and J by 2 bases, with 9 bases left in between. This CDR3 has 11 amino acids. Germline V CDR1 and CDR2: MGHRA, YSYEKL. CDR3 in amino acids: CAAGANTEAFF. CDR3 coding DNA: TGCGCCGCCGGAGCCAACACTGAAGCTTTCTTT.

A note on this clonotype: One junction end disagrees with the germline gene, perhaps due to a read error. The chain combines TRBV4-1 with TRBJ2-3; D is undetermined. The CDR3 contains 17 residues. Germline loops: CDR1 MGHRA, CDR2 YSYEKL. The CDR3 nucleotides read TGTGCCAGCAGCCAAGATCGCCCGTGGCTGAGCACAGATACGCAGTATTTT. Translated, it gives CASSQDRPWLSTDTQYF.

CDR3 sequence reads: CASRPTRQQTYEQYF. The CDR3 bases are TGTGCCAGCAGGCCAACCCGACAGCAAACCTACGAGCAGTACTTC. This rearrangement joins TRBV6-5 to TRBJ2-7, with D possibly matching TRBD1 (5 bases). CDR3 size: 15 residues. Germline V gives CDR1 MNHEY, CDR2 SVGAGI. Trimming stripped 6 bases from V and 2 bases from J, with 17 bases between.

The chain carries TRBV28 and TRBJ2-3; D is ambiguous. The CDR3 is 18 residues long. Germline CDR1 is MDHEN and CDR2 is SYDVKM. V was pared by 2 bases and J by 1 base, with 19 bases between. The CDR3 region has the DNA TGTGCCAGCAGTTTACCTCCCGGTTCGGTGCATGGCACAGATACGCAGTATTTT. This codes for CASSLPPGSVHGTDTQYF.

The chain employs TRBV12-3 or TRBV12-4 and TRBJ2-1; 13 bases match TRBD2. Trimming took 6 bases from V and 7 from J; bases not matched to a gene: 9. This CDR3 contains 16 residues. This chain's CDR3 is CASSPAGLAGQNEQFF. The CDR3 DNA reads as TGTGCCAGCAGCCCCGCGGGACTAGCGGGGCAGAATGAGCAGTTCTTC.

V is TRBV7-2 and J is TRBJ2-7, with D perhaps given as TRBD1 or TRBD2 (6 bases each). The CDR3 consists of 15 residues. Germline V gene data show CDR1 as SGHTA and CDR2 as FQGNSA. Trimming took 1 base from V and 6 from J, leaving 16 bases between them. For the CDR3, the DNA is TGTGCCAGCAGCTTAGATTCTACTAGCAGGGGCGAGCAGTACTTC. Translation gives CASSLDSTSRGEQYF. The full variable domain, rest sourced from reference TRBV7-2 and TRBJ2-7, is GAGVSQSPSNKVTEKGKDVELRCDPISGHTALYWYRQSLGQGLEFLIYFQGNSAPDKSGLPSDRFSAERTGGSVSTLTIQRTQQEDSAVYLCASSLDSTSRGEQYFGPGTRLTVT.